This TCR beta chain was captured by sequencing in a study of T cell changes during pregnancy in multiple sclerosis. This CDR3 region has 19 residues. Trimming removed 4 bases from V and 7 bases from J; junction bases left unmatched: 21. Germline V gives CDR1 WNHNN, CDR2 SYGVQD (reference sequence). Clones were read by immunoSEQ multiplex PCR, and TCRdb kept only the in-frame ones, dropping some. Of about 41,000 clones listed, 94% are singletons. Here the sequenced sample was CD8+ T cells from peripheral blood mononuclear cells, taken in the third trimester of pregnancy. This sequence joins TRBV10-1 and TRBJ2-7, with 11 bases that match TRBD1. The TCR sequence derives from a female donor with multiple sclerosis, enrolled in a pregnancy study. CDR3 residues: CASSGSRRNGTGGLGEQYF. Here the CDR3 DNA reads TGCGCCAGCAGTGGGAGTAGGAGGAATGGGACAGGGGGTTTAGGGGAGCAGTACTTC.